What follows are 24 T cell receptor beta chains derived from one specimen sequenced in a study of control samples from healthy donors and cancer patients (TCRdb year 2020). Library preparation employed the immunoSEQ multiplex PCR assay. The clones in this table, taken by TCRdb from immuneACCESS, are in-frame only. Not every clone is retained; where verified, under half of the shortfall comes from an unresolved V gene, and the cause of the rest is unknown. The sample has over 150,000 clones on record, about 91% of them singletons. The top ten clonotypes cover roughly 2.1% of the sample. The sample taken for sequencing was blood. The receptor source for this set is a middle-aged woman in good health.

V is TRBV12-3 or TRBV12-4 and J is TRBJ2-7; D unclear. This CDR3 region has 13 residues. Trimming removed 6 bases from V and 4 bases from J, with 13 bases in between. The CDR3 region is CASSSSYSYEQYF. DNA of the CDR3: TGTGCCAGCAGCTCCTCGTATTCTTACGAGCAGTACTTC.

The gene calls are TRBV6-5 and TRBJ1-1, with D hard to call. Deletions cut 5 bases from V and 1 base from J, with 14 bases between. There are 15 residues in the CDR3. Germline V lookup: CDR1 MNHEY, CDR2 SVGAGI. The CDR3 is CASSIRALGNTEAFF. CDR3 sequence (DNA): TGTGCCAGCAGTATACGGGCCCTAGGGAACACTGAAGCTTTCTTT.

The chain links TRBV5-5 to TRBJ2-3; 7 positions agree with TRBD1. Germline V gene lookup returns CDR1 SGHKS and CDR2 YYEKEE (reference sequence). J lost 0 bases, V lost 1 base, and 5 bases had no gene match. The CDR3 extends over 16 amino acids. This chain's CDR3 is CASSLISDRSTDTQYF. Here the CDR3 DNA reads TGTGCCAGCAGCTTGATATCGGACAGGAGCACAGATACGCAGTATTTT.

The V gene is TRBV7-6, the J gene TRBJ1-5, with D tentatively TRBD1 (5 bases). CDR1 SGHVS and CDR2 FNYEAQ come from the germline V gene. V lost 1 base, J lost 1 base, and 5 bases lay in between. The CDR3 is 14 residues long. The CDR3 nucleotides read TGTGCCAGCAGCTTAGGGACAAGCAATCAGCCCCAGCATTTT. It yields the protein CASSLGTSNQPQHF.

CDR3 bases: TGTGCCAGCAGCCTTACAGAAAATGCGTACGAGCAGTACTTC. It specifies CASSLTENAYEQYF. The rearrangement joins TRBV7-9 to TRBJ2-7; no clear D. V was trimmed by 5 bases and J by 4 bases, leaving 15 bases between them. The CDR3 extends over 14 amino acids. In germline, CDR1 is SEHNR, CDR2 FQNEAQ (reference sequence).

The genes are TRBV29-1 and TRBJ1-5; perhaps TRBD1 as D (6 bases). The CDR3 is 11 amino acids. Germline V gives CDR1 SQVTM, CDR2 ANQGSEA. V was cut by 5 bases and J by 14 bases, with 16 bases left in between. CDR3 residues: CSVFTGNREHF. The CDR3 DNA reads as TGCAGCGTTTTCACAGGGAATCGGGAGCATTTT.

V gene TRBV5-5 combines with J gene TRBJ2-7, with D tentatively TRBD2 (5 bases). Germline assignment: CDR1 SGHKS and CDR2 YYEKEE (reference sequence). CDR3 length: 15 residues. V shed 1 base and J shed 3 bases, with 14 bases lying between them. CDR3 bases: TGTGCCAGCAGCTTGATCTCGCCAGCGGACTACGAGCAGTACTTC. Protein: CASSLISPADYEQYF.

This clone has just one count. V usage is TRBV2 and J usage is TRBJ2-7; D is possibly TRBD1 or TRBD2 (5 bases each). V was cut by 7 bases and J by 2 bases, with 18 bases left in between. CDR1 and CDR2 (germline): SNHLY, FYNNEI. The CDR3 sequence is 15 residues long. The CDR3 DNA sequence: TGTGCCAGCACCTCCGGTGGCCTGGGGGCCTACGAGCAGTACTTC. Translated: CASTSGGLGAYEQYF.

The J gene is TRBJ1-1, the V gene TRBV3-1 (or the pseudogene TRBV3-2), with a tentative D call TRBD1 (5 bases). The germline V and J ends were trimmed by 4 bases and 5 bases, with 14 bases remaining between them. Germline CDR1 reads LGHDT; CDR2 reads YNNKEL (reference sequence). The CDR3 has 14 residues. CDR3 in amino acids: CASSPYTGGTEAFF. CDR3 DNA: TGTGCCAGCAGCCCTTACACGGGGGGGACTGAAGCTTTCTTT.

The chain carries TRBV5-4 and TRBJ2-5; 8 nucleotides line up with TRBD1. This CDR3 is 14 amino acids long. Looked up from germline, CDR1 is SGHNT and CDR2 is YYREEE (reference sequence). V dropped 4 bases and J dropped 7; count of bases not matched to a gene: 9. CDR3 residues: CASSPRDRLGTQYF. For the CDR3, the DNA is TGTGCCAGCAGCCCCCGGGACAGGTTAGGGACCCAGTACTTC.

This clone was picked up one time. The chain has TRBV7-6 and TRBJ2-1; 7 nucleotides line up with TRBD2. CDR1 and CDR2 (germline): SGHVS, FNYEAQ. J was trimmed by 9 bases and V by 3 bases; bases with no gene match: 8. The CDR3 runs 14 residues. The DNA for the CDR3 is TGTGCCAGCAGCTTGAGCCGGGGGGTAGGTGAGCAGTTCTTC. The encoded protein is CASSLSRGVGEQFF.

This clone has only one observation. This sequence joins TRBV13 and TRBJ1-4; D not resolved. This CDR3 spans 15 amino acids. Trimming cost V 7 bases and J 0 bases, with 12 bases left between them. Germline V lookup: CDR1 PRHDT, CDR2 FYEKMQ (reference sequence). CDR3: CASNSRATTNEKLFF. The CDR3 nucleotides are TGTGCCAGCAACTCTCGTGCTACAACTAATGAAAAACTGTTTTTT.

The chain recombines TRBV10-2 with TRBJ1-5, with D tentatively TRBD1 (5 bases). The CDR3 is 16 residues long. Germline V gene data show CDR1 as WSHSY and CDR2 as SAAADI. Trimming took 8 bases from V and 7 from J, leaving 24 bases between them. CDR3 nucleotides: TGCGCCAGCTCGGACTTCGACAGCCCCCGGAGGCAGCCCCAGCATTTT. This sequence encodes CASSDFDSPRRQPQHF.

This chain uses TRBV6-5 with TRBJ1-2, with 10 bases identical to TRBD1. This CDR3 has 14 amino acids. CDR1 and CDR2 (germline): MNHEY, SVGAGI. The V and J ends lost 5 bases and 4 bases, in that order; junction bases with no gene match: 4. CDR3 protein: CASSLGTGVYGYTF. Written as DNA, the CDR3 is TGTGCCAGCAGTCTGGGGACAGGGGTCTATGGCTACACCTTC.

The rearrangement joins TRBV7-8 to TRBJ1-6, with D possibly being TRBD1 (6 bases). V was clipped by 2 bases and J by 7 bases, with 18 bases between them. Germline CDR1 SGHVS, CDR2 FQNEAQ. This CDR3 is built from 17 residues. The chain's CDR3 is CASSLQGGGRGNSPLHF. CDR3 DNA: TGTGCCAGCAGCTTACAAGGGGGGGGAAGAGGGAATTCACCCCTCCACTTT. Complete variable domain (other parts from reference TRBV7-8 and TRBJ1-6): GAGVSQSPRYKVAKRGQDVALRCDPISGHVSLFWYQQALGQGPEFLTYFQNEAQLDKSGLPSDRFFAERPEGSVSTLKIQRTQQEDSAVYLCASSLQGGGRGNSPLHFGNGTRLTVT.

The genes are TRBV7-6 and TRBJ2-3, with 7 bases lining up with TRBD2. This CDR3 spans 15 amino acids. The ends lost 6 bases at V and 0 bases at J; junction bases unmatched: 6. Germline CDR1 and CDR2: SGHVS and FNYEAQ. The CDR3 DNA reads as TGTGCCAGCAGTACACTAGCGTCCAGCACAGATACGCAGTATTTT. Protein sequence: CASSTLASSTDTQYF.

For this clone: Within the sample, other DNA sequences also encode this same CDR3. This chain joins TRBV4-1 and TRBJ2-1; 10 bases align to TRBD2. With V trimmed by 8 bases and J by 7 bases, 5 bases remained unmatched. There are 13 residues in the CDR3. From germline, CDR1 is MGHRA and CDR2 YSYEKL. Here the CDR3 DNA reads TGCGCCAGCTCAGAGACTAGCGGGAATGAGCAGTTCTTC. Encoded protein: CASSETSGNEQFF.

The chain carries TRBV5-4 and TRBJ2-7; perhaps TRBD1 as D (5 bases). The CDR3 covers 13 residues. Germline V gene data show CDR1 as SGHNT and CDR2 as YYREEE (reference sequence). The V and J ends lost 3 bases and 3 bases respectively, with 10 bases between them. The CDR3 spells CASSSDTNYEQYF. The CDR3 DNA reads as TGTGCCAGCAGCTCGGACACGAACTACGAGCAGTACTTC.

The CDR3 nucleotides are TGTGCCAGCACCCCAGCGAGGACAGGGAGGAACTATGGCTACACCTTC. Translating it yields CASTPARTGRNYGYTF. The rearrangement links TRBV6-4 to TRBJ1-2; TRBD1 matches 8 bases. V lost 7 bases, J lost 2 bases, and 12 bases stayed unmatched. Germline lookup yields CDR1 MRHNA and CDR2 SNTAGT. The length of the CDR3 is 16 residues.

V is TRBV5-5 and J is TRBJ1-2, with D possibly TRBD1 on 5 matching bases. V lost 0 bases and J lost 2, with 14 bases in between. Germline CDR1 is SGHKS and CDR2 is YYEKEE (reference sequence). There are 16 residues in the CDR3. The CDR3 bases are TGTGCCAGCAGCTTGGAGGTCCGGGACTGGAACTATGGCTACACCTTC. The encoded protein is CASSLEVRDWNYGYTF.

The V and J genes are TRBV11-2 and TRBJ2-3, with D perhaps TRBD2 (6 bases). The CDR3 has 16 amino acids. Germline V CDR1 and CDR2: SGHAT, FQNNGV. V was cut by 1 base and J by 2 bases, with 13 bases left in between. The CDR3 is CASSLGTIVYTDTQYF. CDR3 nucleotides: TGTGCCAGCAGCTTAGGGACTATAGTATACACAGATACGCAGTATTTT.

V is TRBV24-1 and J is TRBJ2-3; D gene ambiguous. V shed 9 bases and J shed 0 bases, with 12 bases lying between them. Germline V CDR1 and CDR2: KGHDR, SFDVKD. The CDR3 spans 14 residues. In nucleotides, the CDR3 is TGTGCCACCCCCGGGTGCCGGAGCACAGATACGCAGTATTTT. Translated: CATPGCRSTDTQYF.

The J gene is TRBJ2-1, the V gene TRBV6-4; possibly TRBD2 for D (5 bases). This CDR3 contains 15 residues. From germline, CDR1 is MRHNA and CDR2 SNTAGT. With 6 bases removed from V and 0 bases from J, the gap between germline ends came to 12 bases. Here the CDR3 reads CASSLRTSSYNEQFF. For the CDR3, the DNA is TGTGCCAGCAGCCTACGGACTTCCTCCTACAATGAGCAGTTCTTC.

V gene TRBV2 combines with J gene TRBJ1-4; no clear D gene. Trimming pared 4 bases from V and 5 bases from J, leaving 8 bases between. The CDR3 covers 13 residues. Per germline, CDR1 SNHLY and CDR2 FYNNEI. CDR3 DNA sequence: TGTGCCAGCAGTGTGAACACGAATGAAAAACTGTTTTTT. Translated: CASSVNTNEKLFF.